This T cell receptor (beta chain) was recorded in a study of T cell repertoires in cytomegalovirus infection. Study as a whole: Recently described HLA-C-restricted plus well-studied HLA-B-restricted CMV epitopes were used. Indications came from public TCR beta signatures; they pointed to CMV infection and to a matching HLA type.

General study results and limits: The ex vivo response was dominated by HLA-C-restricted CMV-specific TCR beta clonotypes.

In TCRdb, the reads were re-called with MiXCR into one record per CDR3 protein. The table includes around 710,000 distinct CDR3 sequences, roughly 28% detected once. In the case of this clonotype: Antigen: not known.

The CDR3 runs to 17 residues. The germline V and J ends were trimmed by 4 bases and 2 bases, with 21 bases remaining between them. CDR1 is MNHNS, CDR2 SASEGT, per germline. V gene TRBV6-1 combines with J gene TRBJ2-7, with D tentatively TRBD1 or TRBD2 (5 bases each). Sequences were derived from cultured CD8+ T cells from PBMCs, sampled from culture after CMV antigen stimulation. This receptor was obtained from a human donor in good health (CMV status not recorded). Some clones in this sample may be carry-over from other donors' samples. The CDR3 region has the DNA TGTGCCAGCAGTGGACCCCTGGGGGTTCTAGCCCCCTACGAGCAGTACTTC. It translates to CASSGPLGVLAPYEQYF.